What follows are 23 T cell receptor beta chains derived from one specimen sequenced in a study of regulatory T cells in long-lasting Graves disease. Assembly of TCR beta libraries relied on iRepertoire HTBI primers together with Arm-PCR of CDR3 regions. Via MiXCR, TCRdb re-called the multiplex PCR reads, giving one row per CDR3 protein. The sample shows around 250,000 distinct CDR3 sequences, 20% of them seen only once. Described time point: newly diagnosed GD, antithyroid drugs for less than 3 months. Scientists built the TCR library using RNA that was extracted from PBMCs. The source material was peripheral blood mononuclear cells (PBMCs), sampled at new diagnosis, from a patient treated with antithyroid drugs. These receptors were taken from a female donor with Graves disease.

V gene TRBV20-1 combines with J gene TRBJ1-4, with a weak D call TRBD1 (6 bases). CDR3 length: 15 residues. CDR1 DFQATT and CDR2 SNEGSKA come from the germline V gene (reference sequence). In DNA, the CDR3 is TGCATTGCCAGTTCAGGGGTGACAACTAATGAAAAACTGTTTTTT. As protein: CIASSGVTTNEKLFF.

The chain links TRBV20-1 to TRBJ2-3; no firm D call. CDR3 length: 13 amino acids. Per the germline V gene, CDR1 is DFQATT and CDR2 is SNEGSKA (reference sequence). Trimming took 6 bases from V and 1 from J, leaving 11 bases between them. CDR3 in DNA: TGCAGTGCCAGCAGCTGGGGCACAGATACGCAGTATTTT. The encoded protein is CSASSWGTDTQYF.

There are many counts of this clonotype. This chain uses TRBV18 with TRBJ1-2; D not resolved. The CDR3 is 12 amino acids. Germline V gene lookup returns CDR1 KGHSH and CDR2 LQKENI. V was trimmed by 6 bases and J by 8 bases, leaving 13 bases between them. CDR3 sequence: CASSLQREGYTF. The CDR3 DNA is TGTGCCAGCTCCCTGCAAAGGGAGGGCTACACCTTC. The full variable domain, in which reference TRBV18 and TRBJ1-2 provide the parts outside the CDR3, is NAGVMQNPRHLVRRRGQEARLRCSPMKGHSHVYWYRQLPEEGLKFMVYLQKENIIDESGMPKERFSAEFPKEGPSILRIQQVVRGDSAAYFCASSLQREGYTFGSGTRLTVV.

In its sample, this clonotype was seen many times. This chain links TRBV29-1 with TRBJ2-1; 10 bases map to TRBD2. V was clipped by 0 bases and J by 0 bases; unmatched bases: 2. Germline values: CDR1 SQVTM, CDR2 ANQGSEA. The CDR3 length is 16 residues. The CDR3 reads CSVEDRLAGSYNEQFF. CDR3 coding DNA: TGCAGCGTTGAAGATCGACTAGCGGGCTCCTACAATGAGCAGTTCTTC.

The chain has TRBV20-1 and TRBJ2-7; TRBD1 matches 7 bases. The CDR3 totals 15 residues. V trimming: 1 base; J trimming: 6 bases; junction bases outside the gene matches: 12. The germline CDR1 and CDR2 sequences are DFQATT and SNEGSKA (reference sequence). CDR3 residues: CSARALTGYTGEQYF. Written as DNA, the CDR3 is TGCAGTGCTAGAGCCCTGACAGGGTATACGGGCGAGCAGTACTTC.

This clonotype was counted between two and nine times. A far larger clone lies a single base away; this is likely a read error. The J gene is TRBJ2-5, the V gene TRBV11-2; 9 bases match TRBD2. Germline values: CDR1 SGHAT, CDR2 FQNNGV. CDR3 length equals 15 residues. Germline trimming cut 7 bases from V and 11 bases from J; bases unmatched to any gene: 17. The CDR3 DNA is TGTGCCAGCACCATCGGAGCGGGGGGCTACAATGAGCAGTACTTC. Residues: CASTIGAGGYNEQYF.

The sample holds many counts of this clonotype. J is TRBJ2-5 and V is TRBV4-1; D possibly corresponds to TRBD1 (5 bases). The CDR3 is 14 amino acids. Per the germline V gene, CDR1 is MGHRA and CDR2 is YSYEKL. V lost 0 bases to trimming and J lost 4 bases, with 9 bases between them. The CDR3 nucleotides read TGCGCCAGCAGCCAAGACAGGGATAGAGAGACCCAGTACTTC. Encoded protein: CASSQDRDRETQYF.

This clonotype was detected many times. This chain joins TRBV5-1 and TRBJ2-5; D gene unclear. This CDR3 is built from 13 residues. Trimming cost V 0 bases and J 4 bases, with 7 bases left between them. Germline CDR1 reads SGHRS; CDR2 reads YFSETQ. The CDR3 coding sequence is TGCGCCAGCAGCTTGGGGAAAAGAGAGACCCAGTACTTC. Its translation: CASSLGKRETQYF.

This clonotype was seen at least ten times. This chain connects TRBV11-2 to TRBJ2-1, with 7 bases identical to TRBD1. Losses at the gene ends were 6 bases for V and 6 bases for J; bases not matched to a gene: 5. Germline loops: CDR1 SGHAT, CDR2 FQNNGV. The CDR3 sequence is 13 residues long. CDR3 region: CASSQGTANEQFF. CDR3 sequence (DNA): TGTGCCAGCAGTCAAGGGACAGCCAATGAGCAGTTCTTC.

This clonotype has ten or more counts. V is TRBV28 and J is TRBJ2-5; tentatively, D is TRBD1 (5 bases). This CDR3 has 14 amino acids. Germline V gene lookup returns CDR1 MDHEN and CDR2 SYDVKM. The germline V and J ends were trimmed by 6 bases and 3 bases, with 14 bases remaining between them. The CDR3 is CASSRAGTEETQYF. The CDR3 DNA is TGTGCCAGCAGCAGGGCAGGCACCGAAGAGACCCAGTACTTC.

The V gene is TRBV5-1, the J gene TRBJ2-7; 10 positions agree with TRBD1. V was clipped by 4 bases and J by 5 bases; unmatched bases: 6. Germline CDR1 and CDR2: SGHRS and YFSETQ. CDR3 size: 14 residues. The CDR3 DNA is TGCGCCAGCAGCCCGGGACAGGGGATCAACGAGCAGTACTTC. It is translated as CASSPGQGINEQYF.

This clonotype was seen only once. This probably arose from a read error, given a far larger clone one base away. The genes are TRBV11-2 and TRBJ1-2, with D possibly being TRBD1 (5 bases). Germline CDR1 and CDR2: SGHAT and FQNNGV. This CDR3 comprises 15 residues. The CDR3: CAGSLDQGGGYGYTF. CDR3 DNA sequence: TGTGCCGGCAGCTTAGATCAGGGCGGAGGCTATGGCTACACCTTC.

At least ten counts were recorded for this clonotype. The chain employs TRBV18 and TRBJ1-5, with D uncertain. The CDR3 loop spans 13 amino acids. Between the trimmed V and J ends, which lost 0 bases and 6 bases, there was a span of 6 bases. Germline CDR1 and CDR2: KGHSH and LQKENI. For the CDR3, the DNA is TGTGCCAGCTCACCACCGGGTAGTCAGCCCCAGCATTTT. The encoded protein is CASSPPGSQPQHF.

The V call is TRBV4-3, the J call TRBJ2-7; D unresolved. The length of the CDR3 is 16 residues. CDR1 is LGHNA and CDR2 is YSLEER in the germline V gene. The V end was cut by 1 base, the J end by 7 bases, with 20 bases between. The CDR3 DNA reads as TGCGCCAGCAGCCAAGGAAAGGGCAGGCCATTTCGGGAGCAGTACTTC. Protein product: CASSQGKGRPFREQYF.

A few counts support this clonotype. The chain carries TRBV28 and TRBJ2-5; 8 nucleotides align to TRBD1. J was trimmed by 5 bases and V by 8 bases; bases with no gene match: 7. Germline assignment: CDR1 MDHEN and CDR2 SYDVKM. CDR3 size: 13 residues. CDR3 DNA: TGTGCCAGCGGTTCAGGGGGCGGGGAGACCCAGTACTTC. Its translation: CASGSGGGETQYF. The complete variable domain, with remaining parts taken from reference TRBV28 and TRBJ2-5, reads DVKVTQSSRYLVKRTGEKVFLECVQDMDHENMFWYRQDPGLGLRLIYFSYDVKMKEKGDIPEGYSVSREKKERFSLILESASTNQTSMYLCASGSGGGETQYFGPGTRLLVL.

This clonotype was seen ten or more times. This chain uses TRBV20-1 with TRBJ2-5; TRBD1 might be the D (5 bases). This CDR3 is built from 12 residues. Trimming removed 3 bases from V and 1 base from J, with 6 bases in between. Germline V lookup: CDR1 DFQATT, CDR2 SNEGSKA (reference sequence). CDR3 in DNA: TGCAGTGCTAGGACAGTCCAAGAGACCCAGTACTTC. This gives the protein CSARTVQETQYF.

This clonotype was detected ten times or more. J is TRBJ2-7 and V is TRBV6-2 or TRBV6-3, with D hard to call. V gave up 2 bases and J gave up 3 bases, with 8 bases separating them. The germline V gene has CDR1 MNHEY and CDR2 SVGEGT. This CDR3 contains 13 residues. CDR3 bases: TGTGCCAGCAGTTACGGGCAGCGCTACGAGCAGTACTTC. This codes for CASSYGQRYEQYF.

This chain's CDR3 is CSALTGWAGANVLTF. The CDR3 bases are TGCAGTGCTCTTACGGGGTGGGCTGGGGCCAACGTCCTGACTTTC. The chain links TRBV20-1 to TRBJ2-6, with D perhaps TRBD2 (5 bases). This CDR3 is built from 15 residues. Deletions cut 5 bases from V and 2 bases from J, with 13 bases between. Germline assignment: CDR1 DFQATT and CDR2 SNEGSKA (reference sequence).

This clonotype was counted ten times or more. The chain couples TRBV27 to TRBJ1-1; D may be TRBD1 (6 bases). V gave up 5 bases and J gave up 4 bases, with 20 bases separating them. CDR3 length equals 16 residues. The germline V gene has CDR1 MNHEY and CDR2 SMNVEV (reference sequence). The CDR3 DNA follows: TGTGCCAGCAGTCCGGGGGAGGGGGGGGGAGGCACTGAAGCTTTCTTT. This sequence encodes CASSPGEGGGGTEAFF.

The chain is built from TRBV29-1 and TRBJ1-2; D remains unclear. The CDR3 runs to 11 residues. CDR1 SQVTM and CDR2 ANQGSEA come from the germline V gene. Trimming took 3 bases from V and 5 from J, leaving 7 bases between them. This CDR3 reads CSVERLYGYTF. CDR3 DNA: TGCAGCGTTGAGCGCCTTTATGGCTACACCTTC.

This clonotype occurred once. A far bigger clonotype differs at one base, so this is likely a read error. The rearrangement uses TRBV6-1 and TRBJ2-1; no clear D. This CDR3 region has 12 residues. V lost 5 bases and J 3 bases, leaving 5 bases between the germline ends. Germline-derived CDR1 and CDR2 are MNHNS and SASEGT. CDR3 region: CASSPLYNEQFF. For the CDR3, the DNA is TGTGCCAGCAGTCCACTCTACAATGAGCAGTTCTTC.

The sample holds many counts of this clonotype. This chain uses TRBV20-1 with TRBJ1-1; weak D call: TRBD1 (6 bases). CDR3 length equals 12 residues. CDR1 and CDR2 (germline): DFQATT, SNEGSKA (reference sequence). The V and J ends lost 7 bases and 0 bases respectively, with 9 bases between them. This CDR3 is CSGNRVNTEAFF. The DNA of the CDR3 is TGCAGTGGCAACAGGGTGAACACTGAAGCTTTCTTT.

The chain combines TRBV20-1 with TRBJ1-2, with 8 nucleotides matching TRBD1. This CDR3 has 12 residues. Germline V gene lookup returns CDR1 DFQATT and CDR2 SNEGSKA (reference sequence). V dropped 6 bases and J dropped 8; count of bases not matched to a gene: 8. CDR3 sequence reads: CSAQTGARGYTF. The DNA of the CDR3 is TGCAGTGCACAGACAGGGGCTAGAGGCTACACCTTC.